Each of the 9 T cell receptor beta chains below was sequenced from the same sample in a study of spatial heterogeneity in lung cancer. TCRdb used MiXCR to reprocess the 5' RACE reads, holding one entry per CDR3 protein. The table records 20,000 to 25,000 distinct CDR3 sequences, under 6% of them present only once. Time point indicated: sample taken at primary tumor resection. The sequenced material consisted of unsorted whole RNA from tumor, nontumor lung or frozen PBMC. Sequences were derived from PBMCs, sampled at surgery. The receptor set was obtained from a male donor with early-stage non-small cell lung cancer.

This clonotype was detected ten times or more. The rearrangement uses TRBV5-5 and TRBJ2-1; 14 nucleotides match TRBD2. The CDR3 sequence is 18 residues long. Trimming removed 4 bases from V and 2 bases from J; junction bases left unmatched: 8. From germline, CDR1 is SGHKS and CDR2 YYEKEE (reference sequence). The CDR3 here is CASSPGTSGGLPYNEQFF. The CDR3 DNA is TGTGCCAGCAGCCCGGGGACTAGCGGGGGCCTCCCCTACAATGAGCAGTTCTTC.

This clonotype has at least ten counts. The V call is TRBV29-1, the J call TRBJ2-1, with unresolved D. Germline-derived CDR1 and CDR2 are SQVTM and ANQGSEA. This CDR3 spans 10 amino acids. V was pared by 4 bases and J by 7 bases, with 5 bases between. This CDR3 reads CSVGDNEQFF. Written as DNA, the CDR3 is TGCAGCGTTGGGGATAATGAGCAGTTCTTC.

This clonotype was observed a handful of times. V is TRBV5-1 and J is TRBJ2-7, with 7 nucleotides matching TRBD2. From germline, CDR1 is SGHRS and CDR2 YFSETQ. The CDR3 runs to 16 residues. J gave up 2 bases and V 5 bases, and 13 bases lay outside the gene matches. The chain's CDR3 is CASRTTSGARTYEQYF. The CDR3 DNA reads TGCGCCAGCAGAACCACAAGCGGGGCAAGGACCTACGAGCAGTACTTC.

This clonotype was picked up many times. The chain carries TRBV11-2 and TRBJ1-6; no clear D. V was clipped by 3 bases and J by 7 bases, with 10 bases between them. CDR1 is SGHAT and CDR2 is FQNNGV in the germline V gene. The CDR3 totals 14 residues. CDR3 residues: CASSFRRANSPLHF. Here the CDR3 DNA reads TGTGCCAGCAGCTTCCGTAGGGCGAATTCACCCCTCCACTTT.

This clonotype was counted ten times or more. The chain joins TRBV27 to TRBJ2-3; 7 bases fit TRBD2. Looked up from germline, CDR1 is MNHEY and CDR2 is SMNVEV (reference sequence). V was clipped by 4 bases and J by 2 bases; unmatched bases: 6. CDR3 size: 15 residues. The CDR3 sequence: CASSSREGSTDTQYF. The CDR3 DNA is TGTGCCAGCAGTTCGAGGGAGGGGTCCACAGATACGCAGTATTTT.

V is TRBV7-2 and J is TRBJ2-5, with TRBD1 matching 10 bases. The ends lost 5 bases at V and 4 bases at J; junction bases unmatched: 4. The CDR3 runs to 14 residues. Germline loops: CDR1 SGHTA, CDR2 FQGNSA. CDR3 sequence reads: CASSRDRGGETQYF. Here the CDR3 DNA reads TGTGCCAGCAGCCGGGACAGGGGAGGAGAGACCCAGTACTTC.

This clonotype showed up many times. This sequence joins TRBV12-3 or TRBV12-4 and TRBJ2-5; D is ambiguous. This CDR3 is 15 amino acids long. The germline V and J ends were trimmed by 2 bases and 2 bases, with 12 bases remaining between them. The CDR3, as DNA: TGTGCCAGCAGTTTAAGGTCAGGTTTACAAGAGACCCAGTACTTC. As protein: CASSLRSGLQETQYF.

This clonotype counts as medium-sized. This chain connects TRBV29-1 to TRBJ2-1, with TRBD2 matching over 12 bases. Losses at the gene ends were 6 bases for V and 15 bases for J; bases not matched to a gene: 15. Germline CDR1 and CDR2: SQVTM and ANQGSEA. This CDR3 is 14 amino acids long. Written as DNA, the CDR3 is TGCAGCGTAGGAGCGACTAGCGGGAGCAGTTTTGGGTTCTTC. This translates into CSVGATSGSSFGFF.

In its sample, this clonotype was seen many times. CDR3 nucleotides: TGTGCCAGCAGCCATGTCGAGGGAGCCAACCAAGAGACCCAGTACTTC. It translates to CASSHVEGANQETQYF. The V and J genes are TRBV5-5 and TRBJ2-5; a weak D match, TRBD2 (5 bases). The CDR3 spans 16 residues. The germline gives CDR1 SGHKS, CDR2 YYEKEE (reference sequence). Trimming removed 4 bases at V and 0 bases at J, with 16 bases between. The full variable domain, its missing parts supplied by reference TRBV5-5 and TRBJ2-5, is DAGVTQSPTHLIKTRGQQVTLRCSPISGHKSVSWYQQVLGQGPQFIFQYYEKEERGRGNFPDRFSARQFPNYSSELNVNALLLGDSALYLCASSHVEGANQETQYFGPGTRLLVL.